Listed below are T cell receptor beta chains from one sample, sequenced in a study of T cell responses to AZD1222 COVID-19 vaccine. Sequenced by immunoSEQ multiplex PCR; TCRdb stores in-frame clones only, minus some. The data contain about 160,000 clones, around 91% of them singletons. Here the sequenced sample was peripheral blood, taken on day 0 of AZD1222 vaccination. The source is an adult in good health. Each CDR3 is given with its conserved first and last residue. The D gene is left open where the match is weak. Part of the rows lack a size; the others show once, few, many or a class for expanded clones.

d_call,clone_size,cdr3_length,v_call,j_call,cdr3_nt,cdr3_aa
-,-,19,TRBV14,TRBJ1-2,TGTGCCAGCAGCCCCCAGGGTTCGCGGCCACTATCCCCAACCTATGGCTACACCTTC,CASSPQGSRPLSPTYGYTF
-,-,14,TRBV28,TRBJ1-1,TGTGCCAGCAGCCCCCCACGGGGTATCACTGAAGCTTTCTTT,CASSPPRGITEAFF
-,-,14,TRBV6-4,TRBJ1-6,TGTGCCAGCAGTGAAAGCAGGGATAATTCACCCCTCCACTTT,CASSESRDNSPLHF
-,-,13,TRBV5-1,TRBJ2-7,TGCGCCAGCTCTAGCGCGAGCTCCTACGAGCAGTACTTC,CASSSASSYEQYF
TRBD1,once,16,TRBV9,TRBJ2-1,TGTGCCAGCAGCGCAAGAGGACAGGCATCCTACAATGAGCAGTTCTTC,CASSARGQASYNEQFF
TRBD1,-,14,TRBV2,TRBJ2-2,TGTGCCAGCAGTGTAGGACAGGGGTCCGGGGAGCTGTTTTTT,CASSVGQGSGELFF
-,-,18,TRBV27,TRBJ1-5,TGTGCCAGCAGTTTACTGTCTATTCGGGGAGCTCGCAATCAGCCCCAGCATTTT,CASSLLSIRGARNQPQHF
-,-,16,TRBV14,TRBJ2-1,TGTGCCAGCAGCCCGTTCGACGGCCAGATATTGAATGAGCAGTTCTTC,CASSPFDGQILNEQFF
-,-,16,TRBV4-2,TRBJ1-3,TGTGCCAGCAGCCAAGAGCCCACGGGCCCTGGAAACACCATATATTTT,CASSQEPTGPGNTIYF
-,-,13,TRBV6-6,TRBJ1-2,TGTGCCAGCAGTTACTCGGAGAGATATGGCTACACCTTC,CASSYSERYGYTF
TRBD1,few,15,TRBV9,TRBJ1-4,TGTGCCAGCAGCGGCCAGACAGGGCCTAATGAAAAACTGTTTTTT,CASSGQTGPNEKLFF
-,-,14,TRBV6-5,TRBJ2-5,TGTGCCAGCAGTTACTCGGGAATAGCAGAGACCCAGTACTTC,CASSYSGIAETQYF
-,-,14,TRBV4-1,TRBJ2-1,TGCGCCAGCAGCCTCCGGGACTCGCACAATGAGCAGTTCTTC,CASSLRDSHNEQFF
TRBD1,few,13,TRBV11-1,TRBJ1-5,TGTGCCAGCAGCTGGGACAGGGATCAGCCCCAGCATTTT,CASSWDRDQPQHF
-,-,15,TRBV7-2,TRBJ2-1,TGTGCCAGCAGCTCTTACCAATTAATACACAATGAGCAGTTCTTC,CASSSYQLIHNEQFF
-,-,14,TRBV6-5,TRBJ1-1,TGTGCCAGCAGTTACGAGAGGGGGAGGACTGAAGCTTTCTTT,CASSYERGRTEAFF
TRBD2,-,15,TRBV7-2,TRBJ2-7,TGTGCCAGCAGCTTAAGGACTAGCGGGGGCTACGAGCAGTACTTC,CASSLRTSGGYEQYF
-,-,12,TRBV30,TRBJ1-1,TGTGCCTGCTACCAGGAGAACACTGAAGCTTTCTTT,CACYQENTEAFF
TRBD1,-,15,TRBV29-1,TRBJ1-2,TGCAGCGTTGATGGACAGGGAGGGGGTGGCTATGGCTACACCTTC,CSVDGQGGGGYGYTF
-,-,14,TRBV5-1,TRBJ1-1,TGCGCCAGCAAGGACATGAGTGTGAACACTGAAGCTTTCTTT,CASKDMSVNTEAFF
-,-,11,TRBV20-1,TRBJ2-5,TGCAGTGCTTACAGGGAAGAGACCCAGTACTTC,CSAYREETQYF
TRBD1,once,16,TRBV24-1,TRBJ2-5,TGTGCCACCAGTGATCCTTTGGACAGGGGGCAGGAGACCCAGTACTTC,CATSDPLDRGQETQYF
-,-,17,TRBV9,TRBJ1-6,TGTGCCAGCAGCGTGGGCAGGATTAGGACGTTTAATTCACCCCTCCACTTT,CASSVGRIRTFNSPLHF
TRBD1,-,16,TRBV29-1,TRBJ2-1,TGCAGCGTTGAGTACAACAGTGTACAGGGGAACAATGAGCAGTTCTTC,CSVEYNSVQGNNEQFF
-,once,11,TRBV19,TRBJ2-7,TGTGCCAGTAGTATAGGCCAGGAGCAGTACTTC,CASSIGQEQYF
-,-,15,TRBV19,TRBJ1-5,TGTGCCAGTAGTATTTTTGGGGTGAGCAATCAGCCCCAGCATTTT,CASSIFGVSNQPQHF
TRBD1,-,19,TRBV5-6,TRBJ1-3,TGTGCCAGCAGCTTGGTTCCCACAGGGGTTGTAGGCTCTGGAAACACCATATATTTT,CASSLVPTGVVGSGNTIYF
-,few,13,TRBV2,TRBJ1-1,TGTGCCGGCCGGGCGGATATGAACACTGAAGCTTTCTTT,CAGRADMNTEAFF
-,-,14,TRBV19,TRBJ1-1,TGTGCCAGTATCCCGCCAGGCGCGAACACTGAAGCTTTCTTT,CASIPPGANTEAFF
TRBD2,-,16,TRBV2,TRBJ2-5,TGTGCCAGCACCGTGGGGACTAGCGTCTATTTAGAGACCCAGTACTTC,CASTVGTSVYLETQYF
-,-,15,TRBV5-1,TRBJ2-6,TGCGCCAGCAGCTTGGACAGGGCTGGGGCCAACGTCCTGACTTTC,CASSLDRAGANVLTF
-,-,15,TRBV19,TRBJ2-7,TGTGCCAGTAGCTGGGGGGCAGCCGCTTCCTACGAGCAGTACTTC,CASSWGAAASYEQYF
-,many,13,TRBV12-3/TRBV12-4,TRBJ1-1,TGTGCCAGCAGACGGGCAGAATACACTGAAGCTTTCTTT,CASRRAEYTEAFF
TRBD1,-,14,TRBV9,TRBJ2-5,TGTGCCAGCTCACGGACAGGGGGAAGGGAGACCCAGTACTTC,CASSRTGGRETQYF
TRBD1,-,21,TRBV19,TRBJ1-1,TGTGCCAGTAGTATAGATCGGGTACCCGGGACAGGGGCCCCTATGAACACTGAAGCTTTCTTT,CASSIDRVPGTGAPMNTEAFF
-,-,13,TRBV12-3/TRBV12-4,TRBJ1-1,TGTGCCAGCAGTTTGGCATTAGGCACTGAAGCTTTCTTT,CASSLALGTEAFF
-,-,13,TRBV2,TRBJ2-5,TGTGCCAGCAGTGAAGAGGTGGGGGAGACCCAGTACTTC,CASSEEVGETQYF
-,-,13,TRBV6-5,TRBJ2-3,TGTGCCAGCGGGGGTGGGGGTACAGATACGCAGTATTTT,CASGGGGTDTQYF
TRBD2,few,16,TRBV24-1,TRBJ2-1,TGTGCCACCAGTGTTACTCGTGCGGGGGGTTGGAATGAGCAGTTCTTC,CATSVTRAGGWNEQFF
-,-,13,TRBV3-1/TRBV3-2,TRBJ1-6,TGTGCCAGCAGCCCCGATTCGAATTCACCCCTCCACTTT,CASSPDSNSPLHF
TRBD1,once,14,TRBV7-9,TRBJ1-1,TGTGCCAGCAGCTTAGTGCAGGGGGACACTGAAGCTTTCTTT,CASSLVQGDTEAFF
TRBD1,-,17,TRBV7-8,TRBJ1-4,TGTGCCAGCAGCTTACGGTACTACCAGGGGGCGGGTGAAAAACTGTTTTTT,CASSLRYYQGAGEKLFF
TRBD2,-,13,TRBV7-3,TRBJ2-1,TGTGCCAGCAGCCCTGCTAGCGGGGTTGAGCAGTTCTTC,CASSPASGVEQFF
TRBD1,-,15,TRBV27,TRBJ1-2,TGTGCCAGCAGTCCCAAGGGGGCGCGGGGGCTGGGCTACACCTTC,CASSPKGARGLGYTF
TRBD2,-,16,TRBV7-2,TRBJ2-3,TGTGCCAGCAGCCCACAACGGGGGGGCCTCACAGATACGCAGTATTTT,CASSPQRGGLTDTQYF
-,-,16,TRBV28,TRBJ1-4,TGTGCCAGCAGTCCGATACCCCCGACAGGAGGCGAAAAACTGTTTTTT,CASSPIPPTGGEKLFF
-,-,14,TRBV6-5,TRBJ1-6,TGTGCCAGCGGGAGTTTGGGGGAGGCTTCACCCCTCCACTTT,CASGSLGEASPLHF
-,-,14,TRBV7-2,TRBJ1-2,TGTGCCAGCAGCTTAACGATCGGAGGCTATGGCTACACCTTC,CASSLTIGGYGYTF
-,-,15,TRBV28,TRBJ1-5,TGTGCCAGCACCTCATGGGGGGGGGAGAATCAGCCCCAGCATTTT,CASTSWGGENQPQHF
-,-,12,TRBV6-5,TRBJ2-1,TGTGCCAGCAGACTACCCTACAATGAGCAGTTCTTC,CASRLPYNEQFF
-,-,12,TRBV19,TRBJ1-2,TGTGCCAGTAGTGCCCGGGGCTATGGCTACACCTTC,CASSARGYGYTF
TRBD1,-,14,TRBV6-5,TRBJ2-7,TGTGCCAGCAGGACGGACAGGGGCACCTACGAGCAGTACTTC,CASRTDRGTYEQYF
-,once,15,TRBV7-9,TRBJ1-4,TGTGCCAGCTTCGAACGGGAGGGGACTAATGAAAAACTGTTTTTT,CASFEREGTNEKLFF
TRBD2,-,18,TRBV28,TRBJ2-3,TGTGCCAGCAGTCAAACTCTCATAGCGGGGGAGTGGGCAGATACGCAGTATTTT,CASSQTLIAGEWADTQYF
TRBD1,-,16,TRBV5-6,TRBJ1-6,TGTGCCAGCAGCTTTCGACAGGGTCCCTATAATTCACCCCTCCACTTT,CASSFRQGPYNSPLHF